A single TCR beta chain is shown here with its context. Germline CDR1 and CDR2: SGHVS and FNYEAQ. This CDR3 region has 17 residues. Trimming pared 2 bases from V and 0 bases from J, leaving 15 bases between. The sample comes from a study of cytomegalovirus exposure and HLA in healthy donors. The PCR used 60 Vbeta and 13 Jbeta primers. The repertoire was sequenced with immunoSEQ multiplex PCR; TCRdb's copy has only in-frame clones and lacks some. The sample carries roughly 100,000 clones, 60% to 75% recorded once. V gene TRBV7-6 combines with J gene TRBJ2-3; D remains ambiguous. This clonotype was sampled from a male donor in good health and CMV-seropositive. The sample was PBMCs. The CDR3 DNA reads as TGTGCCAGCAGCTTAAGCGTTGCGCTCACTAGCACAGATACGCAGTATTTT. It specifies CASSLSVALTSTDTQYF.